A single sample is the source of the 21 T cell receptor beta chains below, sequenced in a study of blood T cell repertoires in COVID-19. The assay was immunoSEQ multiplex PCR, and TCRdb's table has in-frame clones only and misses some. This table has 130,000 to 150,000 clones, roughly 82% appearing once. The specimen was peripheral blood. These receptors all come from a man aged 55 to 70 with active or convalescent COVID-19.

CDR3 nucleotide sequence: TGTGCCAGCAGGGACAGTAATCAGCCCCAGCATTTT. Translated: CASRDSNQPQHF. The V call is TRBV9, the J call TRBJ1-5; D possibly corresponds to TRBD1 (6 bases). The CDR3 sequence is 12 residues long. Germline CDR1 SGDLS, CDR2 YYNGEE. V lost 5 bases, J lost 4 bases, and 7 bases lay in between.

The rearrangement links TRBV2 to TRBJ2-7; tentatively, D is TRBD1 (5 bases). Germline V gene data show CDR1 as SNHLY and CDR2 as FYNNEI. The CDR3 has 11 residues. CDR3 amino acids: CASSEFEDMDV. The CDR3 DNA sequence: TGTGCCAGCAGTGAATTCGAGGACATGGACGTC.

The CDR3 sequence is CAWKGNSGAYNEQFF. The CDR3, as DNA: TGTGCCTGGAAAGGGAATAGCGGGGCTTACAATGAGCAGTTCTTC. The V and J genes are TRBV30 and TRBJ2-1; 8 nucleotides match TRBD2. Germline CDR1 GTSNPN, CDR2 SVGIG (reference sequence). V dropped 4 bases and J dropped 4; count of bases not matched to a gene: 9. CDR3 length: 15 residues.

This clone was counted once. CDR3 in DNA: TGTGCCAGCAGCTCCTTTGTAGAAGCGGCCACCGGGGAGCTGTTTTTT. Encoded protein: CASSSFVEAATGELFF. V and J are TRBV11-2 and TRBJ2-2; TRBD2 is a possible D gene (5 bases). Trimming stripped 4 bases from V and 4 bases from J, with 16 bases between. The CDR3 contains 16 residues. The V gene's germline CDR1 is SGHAT and CDR2 FQNNGV.

V usage is TRBV13 and J usage is TRBJ2-5; D gene ambiguous. This CDR3 region has 15 residues. The ends were cut back, 8 bases at V and 0 bases at J, with 16 bases in the middle. The V gene's germline CDR1 is PRHDT and CDR2 FYEKMQ (reference sequence). CDR3 DNA sequence: TGTGCCAGCGGGTACAGACCGAATTACCAAGAGACCCAGTACTTC. It yields the protein CASGYRPNYQETQYF.

In its sample, this clone was seen a few times. V gene TRBV12-3 or TRBV12-4 combines with J gene TRBJ1-2; D is possibly TRBD1 (6 bases). Trimming cost V 5 bases and J 8 bases, with 12 bases left between them. The CDR3 runs to 12 residues. In DNA, the CDR3 is TGTGCCAGCAGTCCCGGACAGATGGGCTACACCTTC. As protein: CASSPGQMGYTF.

The chain couples TRBV7-2 to TRBJ2-3, with 11 bases fitting TRBD2. CDR1 is SGHTA, CDR2 FQGNSA, per germline. Unmatched junction bases numbered 5, after V lost 3 bases and J lost 0 bases. The CDR3 contains 17 residues. In DNA form, the CDR3 reads TGTGCCAGCAGCTTGGGGACTAGCGGAGCTAGCACAGATACGCAGTATTTT. It is translated as CASSLGTSGASTDTQYF.

The chain recombines TRBV6-5 with TRBJ1-2, with TRBD1 identical over 10 bases. The CDR3 contains 13 residues. Germline V CDR1 and CDR2: MNHEY, SVGAGI. Unmatched junction bases numbered 2, after V lost 10 bases and J lost 0 bases. DNA for the CDR3: TGTGCCACGGGGACAGGGGCTAACTATGGCTACACCTTC. It specifies CATGTGANYGYTF.

A single count supports this clone. The chain has TRBV30 and TRBJ1-2, with D maybe TRBD1 (5 bases). The V and J ends lost 8 bases and 7 bases respectively, with 23 bases between them. Germline values: CDR1 GTSNPN, CDR2 SVGIG (reference sequence). This CDR3 is built from 14 residues. CDR3 sequence reads: CAKDRDFHQRGYTF. In DNA, the CDR3 is TGTGCCAAAGACCGGGACTTCCACCAGCGTGGCTACACCTTC.

The chain carries TRBV29-1 and TRBJ2-5; 9 bases are a match to TRBD1. The ends lost 8 bases at V and 2 bases at J; junction bases unmatched: 3. CDR3 length: 12 residues. In germline, CDR1 is SQVTM, CDR2 ANQGSEA. The CDR3 region has the DNA TGCAGCTTTGGACAGGGGCAAGAGACCCAGTACTTC. Translation gives CSFGQGQETQYF.

J is TRBJ1-2 and V is TRBV6-5, with TRBD1 as a possible D gene (5 bases). Deletions cut 5 bases from V and 4 bases from J, with 11 bases between. The CDR3 is made up of 13 amino acids. CDR1 and CDR2 (germline): MNHEY, SVGAGI. CDR3 DNA: TGTGCCAGCAGTACGACAGCTTCCTATGGCTACACCTTC. Translated, it gives CASSTTASYGYTF.

The rearrangement joins TRBV18 to TRBJ1-5, with 8 bases fitting TRBD1. Trimming at V came to 1 base and at J to 2 bases, leaving 7 bases not matched to a gene. Germline CDR1 reads KGHSH; CDR2 reads LQKENI. This CDR3 region has 17 residues. The CDR3 here is CASSPRMQGAGNQPQHF. The CDR3 DNA reads TGTGCCAGCTCACCACGAATGCAGGGGGCAGGCAATCAGCCCCAGCATTTT.

The V call is TRBV30, the J call TRBJ1-4; weak D call: TRBD1 (6 bases). CDR3 length equals 15 residues. The germline V gene encodes CDR1 GTSNPN and CDR2 SVGIG (reference sequence). Trimming removed 5 bases from V and 5 bases from J, with 18 bases in between. CDR3 coding DNA: TGTGCCTGGTCAGGGGTCCTCGATTGGAATGAAAAACTGTTTTTT. Amino acid sequence: CAWSGVLDWNEKLFF. The entire variable domain, with the rest obtained from reference TRBV30 and TRBJ1-4, is as follows: SQTIHQWPATLVQPVGSPLSLECTVEGTSNPNLYWYRQAAGRGLQLLFYSVGIGQISSEVPQNLSASRPQDRQFILSSKKLLLSDSGFYLCAWSGVLDWNEKLFFGSGTQLSVL.

This chain joins TRBV4-3 and TRBJ2-2; 9 bases align to TRBD2. J was trimmed by 8 bases and V by 1 base; bases with no gene match: 8. This CDR3 contains 16 residues. The germline gives CDR1 LGHNA, CDR2 YSLEER. The CDR3 bases are TGCGCCAGCAGCCAAGTTCCGGCGGGAGGGACTGGGGAGCTGTTTTTT. This sequence encodes CASSQVPAGGTGELFF.

CDR3 coding DNA: TGTGCCAGCAGTGACCCCGCCAGGGCAACTGAAGCTTTCTTT. This gives the protein CASSDPARATEAFF. The chain employs TRBV6-1 and TRBJ1-1; tentatively, D is TRBD1 (5 bases). This CDR3 has 14 amino acids. Trimming took 3 bases from V and 5 from J, leaving 13 bases between them. Germline-derived CDR1 and CDR2 are MNHNS and SASEGT.

This clone has more than one count but fewer than ten. V usage is TRBV10-1 and J usage is TRBJ2-7; the match to TRBD2 covers 7 bases. The CDR3 loop spans 13 amino acids. V was pared by 0 bases and J by 6 bases, with 2 bases of the junction left unmatched. Germline V lookup: CDR1 WNHNN, CDR2 SYGVQD (reference sequence). The CDR3 DNA follows: TGCGCCAGCAGTGAGTCTTTAGCGGGCGAGCAGTACGTC. Protein sequence: CASSESLAGEQYV.

This sequence joins TRBV6-5 and TRBJ2-7; 9 bases map to TRBD2. With 8 bases clipped from V and 3 bases from J, the junction kept 5 bases outside the gene matches. The CDR3 loop spans 13 amino acids. Germline loops: CDR1 MNHEY, CDR2 SVGAGI. As DNA, the CDR3 is TGTGCCAGCGAGCCTAGCGGGGTCTACGAGCAGTACTTC. Encoded protein: CASEPSGVYEQYF.

This chain connects TRBV5-1 to TRBJ1-2, with D maybe TRBD1 (5 bases). The germline gives CDR1 SGHRS, CDR2 YFSETQ. The length of the CDR3 is 14 residues. V was clipped by 3 bases and J by 0 bases, with 9 bases between them. CDR3: CASSSGESNYGYTF. The CDR3 DNA sequence: TGCGCCAGCAGCTCGGGGGAGTCTAACTATGGCTACACCTTC.

The chain combines TRBV11-2 with TRBJ2-3, with 8 positions matching TRBD1. The CDR3 is 15 amino acids. V lost 2 bases to trimming and J lost 4 bases; unmatched junction nucleotides: 5. CDR1 and CDR2 (germline): SGHAT, FQNNGV. The DNA for the CDR3 is TGTGCCAGCAGCTTAACAGGGGGAGGAGCAGATACGCAGTATTTT. Translating it yields CASSLTGGGADTQYF. Supplemented by reference TRBV11-2 and TRBJ2-3, the full variable domain reads EAGVAQSPRYKIIEKRQSVAFWCNPISGHATLYWYQQILGQGPKLLIQFQNNGVVDDSQLPKDRFSAERLKGVDSTLKIQPAKLEDSAVYLCASSLTGGGADTQYFGPGTRLTVL.

The chain is built from TRBV7-2 and TRBJ2-5; possibly TRBD2 for D (5 bases). The V gene lost 3 bases and the J gene lost 5 bases, with 13 bases spanning the gap. Germline loops: CDR1 SGHTA, CDR2 FQGNSA. The CDR3 has 14 residues. As DNA, the CDR3 is TGTGCCAGCAGCTTCATCCTAGCACGGGAGACCCAGTACTTC. This encodes CASSFILARETQYF.

This chain links TRBV5-4 with TRBJ1-2; D may be TRBD1 (6 bases). The V end was cut by 5 bases, the J end by 1 base, with 18 bases between. This CDR3 spans 16 amino acids. Germline CDR1 is SGHNT and CDR2 is YYREEE (reference sequence). The DNA for the CDR3 is TGTGCCAGCAGACTATCGGGAGGGGGAAATAACTATGGCTACACCTTC. It translates to CASRLSGGGNNYGYTF. The whole variable domain, filled in from reference TRBV5-4 and TRBJ1-2, reads ETGVTQSPTHLIKTRGQQVTLRCSSQSGHNTVSWYQQALGQGPQFIFQYYREEENGRGNFPPRFSGLQFPNYSSELNVNALELDDSALYLCASRLSGGGNNYGYTFGSGTRLTVV.